This TCR beta chain is drawn from a study of T-cell reconstitution after alpha-beta-depleted transplantation in children. This clonotype showed up just a few times. A TCRbeta library incorporating unique molecular identifiers was prepared. TCRdb itself ran the PCR reads through MiXCR, one entry per CDR3 protein. Of some 120,000 distinct CDR3 sequences detected, about a tenth appear once; the ten largest clones hold around 24%. This TCR was recovered from a girl under three years old who had a stem cell transplant for combined immunodeficiency, so the T cells may come from the graft donor. This sample comprised PBMCs, mostly from graft donor cells, obtained 180 days after TCRalphabeta/CD19-depleted stem cell transplant.

The CDR3 sequence: CASSPDRAWNGYTF. In nucleotides, the CDR3 is TGCGCCAGCAGCCCCGACAGGGCATGGAACGGCTACACCTTC. This sequence joins TRBV5-1 and TRBJ1-2; 7 nucleotides match TRBD1. Germline lookup yields CDR1 SGHRS and CDR2 YFSETQ. This CDR3 is built from 14 residues. V trimming: 4 bases; J trimming: 8 bases; junction bases outside the gene matches: 11. Drawing the rest from reference TRBV5-1 and TRBJ1-2, the complete variable domain is KAGVTQTPRYLIKTRGQQVTLSCSPISGHRSVSWYQQTPGQGLQFLFEYFSETQRNKGNFPGRFSGRQFSNSRSEMNVSTLELGDSALYLCASSPDRAWNGYTFGSGTRLTVV.